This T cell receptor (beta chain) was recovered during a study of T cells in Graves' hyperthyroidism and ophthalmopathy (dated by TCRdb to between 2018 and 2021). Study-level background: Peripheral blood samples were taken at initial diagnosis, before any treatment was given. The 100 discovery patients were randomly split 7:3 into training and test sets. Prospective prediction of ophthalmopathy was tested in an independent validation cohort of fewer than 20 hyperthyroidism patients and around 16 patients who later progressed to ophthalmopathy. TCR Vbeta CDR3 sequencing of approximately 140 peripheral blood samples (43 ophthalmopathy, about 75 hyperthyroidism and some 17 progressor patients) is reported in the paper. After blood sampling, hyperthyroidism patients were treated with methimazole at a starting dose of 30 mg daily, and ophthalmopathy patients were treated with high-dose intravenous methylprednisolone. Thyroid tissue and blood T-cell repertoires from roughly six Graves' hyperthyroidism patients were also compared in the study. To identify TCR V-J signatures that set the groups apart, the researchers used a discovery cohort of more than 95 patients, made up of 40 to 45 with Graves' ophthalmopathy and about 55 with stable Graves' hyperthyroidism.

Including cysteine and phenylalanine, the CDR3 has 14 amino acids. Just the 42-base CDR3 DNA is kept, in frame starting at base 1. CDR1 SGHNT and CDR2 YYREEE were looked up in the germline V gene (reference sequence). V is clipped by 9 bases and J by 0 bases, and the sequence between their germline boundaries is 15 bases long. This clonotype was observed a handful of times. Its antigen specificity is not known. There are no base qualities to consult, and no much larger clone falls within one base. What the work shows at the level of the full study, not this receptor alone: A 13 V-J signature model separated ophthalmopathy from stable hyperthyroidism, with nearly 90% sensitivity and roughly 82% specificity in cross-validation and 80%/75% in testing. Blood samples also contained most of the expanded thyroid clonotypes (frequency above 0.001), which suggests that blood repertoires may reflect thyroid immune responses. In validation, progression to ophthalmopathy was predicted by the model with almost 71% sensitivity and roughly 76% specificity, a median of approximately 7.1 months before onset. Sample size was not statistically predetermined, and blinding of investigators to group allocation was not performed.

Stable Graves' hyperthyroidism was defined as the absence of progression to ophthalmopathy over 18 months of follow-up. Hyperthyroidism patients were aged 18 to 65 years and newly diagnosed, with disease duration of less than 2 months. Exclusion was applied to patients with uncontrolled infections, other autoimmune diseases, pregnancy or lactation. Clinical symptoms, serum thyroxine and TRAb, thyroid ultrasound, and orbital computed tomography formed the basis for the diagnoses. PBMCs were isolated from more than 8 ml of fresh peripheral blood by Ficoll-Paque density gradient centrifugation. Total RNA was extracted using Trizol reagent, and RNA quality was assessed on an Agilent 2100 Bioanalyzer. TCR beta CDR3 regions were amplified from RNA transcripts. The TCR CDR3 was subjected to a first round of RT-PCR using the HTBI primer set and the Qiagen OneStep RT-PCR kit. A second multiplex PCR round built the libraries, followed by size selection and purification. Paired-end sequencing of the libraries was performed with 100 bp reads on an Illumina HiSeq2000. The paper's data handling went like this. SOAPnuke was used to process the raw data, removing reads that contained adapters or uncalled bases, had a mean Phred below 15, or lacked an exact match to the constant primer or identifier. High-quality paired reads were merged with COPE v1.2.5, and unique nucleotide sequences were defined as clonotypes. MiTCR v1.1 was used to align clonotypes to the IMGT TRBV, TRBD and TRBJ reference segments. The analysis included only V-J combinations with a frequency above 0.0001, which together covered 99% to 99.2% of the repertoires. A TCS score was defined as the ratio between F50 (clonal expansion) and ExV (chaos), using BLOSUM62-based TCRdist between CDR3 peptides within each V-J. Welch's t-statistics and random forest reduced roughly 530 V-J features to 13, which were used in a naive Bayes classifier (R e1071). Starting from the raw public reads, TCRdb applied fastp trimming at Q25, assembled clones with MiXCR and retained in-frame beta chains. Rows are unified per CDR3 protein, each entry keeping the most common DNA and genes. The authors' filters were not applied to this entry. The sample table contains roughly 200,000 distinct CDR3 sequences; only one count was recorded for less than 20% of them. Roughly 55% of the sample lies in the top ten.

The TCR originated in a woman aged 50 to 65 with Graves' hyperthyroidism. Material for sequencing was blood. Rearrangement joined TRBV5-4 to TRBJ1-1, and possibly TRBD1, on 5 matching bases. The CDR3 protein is CAKKEGPMNTEAFF. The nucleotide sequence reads TGTGCCAAAAAGGAGGGACCGATGAACACTGAAGCTTTCTTT. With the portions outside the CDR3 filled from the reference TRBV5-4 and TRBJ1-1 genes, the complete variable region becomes ETGVTQSPTHLIKTRGQQVTLRCSSQSGHNTVSWYQQALGQGPQFIFQYYREEENGRGNFPPRFSGLQFPNYSSELNVNALELDDSALYLCAKKEGPMNTEAFFGQGTRLTVV.